The rows below give T cell receptor beta chains drawn from one sample of a study of shared clonotypes between healthy human individuals. The table came from immunoSEQ multiplex PCR; TCRdb's copy has only in-frame clones and leaves some out. Here the sample spans about 1 million clones, about 70% being singletons. Sequences were obtained from memory CD4+ T cells sorted from blood. The receptors were gathered from a man aged 18 to 29 in good health. Each CDR3 is given with its conserved first and last residue. Size is omitted from some rows. Given values are once, few, many or a class for expanded clones.

clone size: .; V gene: TRBV7-2; J gene: TRBJ2-7; CDR3 protein: CASARGTGEAEQYF
clone size: .; V gene: TRBV25-1; J gene: TRBJ1-1; CDR3 protein: CASTRGVGEAFF
clone size: .; V gene: TRBV11-2; J gene: TRBJ2-5; CDR3 protein: CASSLGDRGVETQYF
clone size: .; V gene: TRBV6-5; J gene: TRBJ2-1; CDR3 protein: CASSYSLADEQFF
clone size: .; V gene: TRBV2; J gene: TRBJ1-1; CDR3 protein: CAKTELMNTEAFF
clone size: .; V gene: TRBV19; J gene: TRBJ2-2; CDR3 protein: CASSRQLVANTGELFF
clone size: .; V gene: TRBV11-3; J gene: TRBJ2-7; CDR3 protein: CASSSGLAGGSLEEQYF
clone size: .; V gene: TRBV6-4; J gene: TRBJ1-6; CDR3 protein: CASTSRAEKGSPLHF
clone size: .; V gene: TRBV30; J gene: TRBJ1-2; CDR3 protein: CAWSSGQANYGYTF
clone size: .; V gene: TRBV6-1; J gene: TRBJ1-3; CDR3 protein: CASSDRDGGRRHSGNTIYF
clone size: .; V gene: TRBV7-2; J gene: TRBJ2-3; CDR3 protein: CASSSGPDTQYF
clone size: .; V gene: TRBV6-5; J gene: TRBJ1-2; CDR3 protein: CASSPRGGPVYGYTF
clone size: few; V gene: TRBV6-1; J gene: TRBJ1-2; CDR3 protein: CASSGQMGNYGYTF
clone size: .; V gene: TRBV7-9; J gene: TRBJ2-2; CDR3 protein: CASSLVRQGASSELFF
clone size: many; V gene: TRBV7-2; J gene: TRBJ2-1; CDR3 protein: CASSSGLGSSEQFF
clone size: .; V gene: TRBV10-3; J gene: TRBJ2-3; CDR3 protein: CAIRTGYADTQYF
clone size: .; V gene: TRBV6-6; J gene: TRBJ2-3; CDR3 protein: CASTQAFSTDTQYF
clone size: few; V gene: TRBV11-1; J gene: TRBJ2-2; CDR3 protein: CASRPSAGQLNTGELFF
clone size: .; V gene: TRBV21-1; J gene: TRBJ1-5; CDR3 protein: CASSKLRGLWHNQPQHF
clone size: .; V gene: TRBV5-1; J gene: TRBJ2-3; CDR3 protein: CASSPMGGDTQYF
clone size: .; V gene: TRBV4-2; J gene: TRBJ1-4; CDR3 protein: CASSLGTVNEKLFF
clone size: .; V gene: TRBV18; J gene: TRBJ2-3; CDR3 protein: CASSSQGDTDTQYF
clone size: once; V gene: TRBV6-5; J gene: TRBJ2-7; CDR3 protein: CASSYSHRTYEQYF
clone size: .; V gene: TRBV28; J gene: TRBJ1-6; CDR3 protein: CASSLDREPLHF
clone size: .; V gene: TRBV5-6; J gene: TRBJ2-7; CDR3 protein: CASSVLGYEQYF
clone size: .; V gene: TRBV4-1; J gene: TRBJ1-6; CDR3 protein: CASSQEAGYRNSPLHF
clone size: .; V gene: TRBV7-9; J gene: TRBJ1-6; CDR3 protein: CAGRGEKANSPLHF
clone size: .; V gene: TRBV7-9; J gene: TRBJ1-1; CDR3 protein: CASSLQGAMNEAFF
clone size: .; V gene: TRBV7-9; J gene: TRBJ2-3; CDR3 protein: CASSGSGVRADTQYF
clone size: .; V gene: TRBV30; J gene: TRBJ2-3; CDR3 protein: CAWSVLTDTQYF
clone size: .; V gene: TRBV28; J gene: TRBJ1-5; CDR3 protein: CASRRGAQTNQPQHF
clone size: .; V gene: TRBV19; J gene: TRBJ2-3; CDR3 protein: CASRSGPFTDTQYF
clone size: .; V gene: TRBV29-1; J gene: TRBJ1-6; CDR3 protein: CSVDRSSYNSPLHF
clone size: .; V gene: TRBV18; J gene: TRBJ2-5; CDR3 protein: CASSLGAQGQETQYF
clone size: .; V gene: TRBV28; J gene: .; CDR3 protein: CASSPSPGTGFLSAYEQYF
clone size: .; V gene: TRBV11-3; J gene: TRBJ2-7; CDR3 protein: CASSWRDPGSYEQYF
clone size: .; V gene: TRBV19; J gene: TRBJ2-5; CDR3 protein: CASSTVHSSGRTQYF
clone size: .; V gene: TRBV18; J gene: TRBJ2-4; CDR3 protein: CASSPLRDSPNIQYF
clone size: .; V gene: TRBV20-1; J gene: TRBJ2-5; CDR3 protein: CSARDGQAQYF
clone size: .; V gene: TRBV5-1; J gene: TRBJ2-2; CDR3 protein: CASSTQGPNTGELFF
clone size: .; V gene: TRBV15; J gene: TRBJ2-7; CDR3 protein: CATSSGVGEQYF
clone size: .; V gene: TRBV29-1; J gene: TRBJ1-4; CDR3 protein: CSVGEARTEKLFF
clone size: .; V gene: TRBV7-9; J gene: TRBJ1-2; CDR3 protein: CASSSDRYLYGYTF
clone size: .; V gene: TRBV7-3; J gene: TRBJ2-6; CDR3 protein: CASSLTGSGANVLTF
clone size: once; V gene: TRBV5-1; J gene: TRBJ2-3; CDR3 protein: CASSPGHSSGSSADTQYF